The T cell receptor beta chain under discussion was sequenced for a study of post-analysis software for immune sequencing data. Overall study findings and caveats: The five TRBV segments detected at higher frequency in patients than in controls included TRBV5-6, TRBV5-1 and TRBV20-1.

This clonotype was counted only a few times. The antigen is unknown. CDR3 length: 14 amino acids. J lost 15 bases, V lost 1 base, and 9 bases had no gene match. Germline V gene sequence: CDR1 LNHNV, CDR2 YYDKDF (reference sequence). Incorporated into the TCR beta cDNA libraries were unique molecular identifiers, which served to reduce PCR and sequencing biases. TCRdb used MiXCR to reprocess the PCR reads, holding one entry per CDR3 protein. The sample yields fewer than 850,000 distinct CDR3 sequences, around 45% seen once. The V gene is TRBV15, the J gene TRBJ2-1; 10 nucleotides match TRBD2. Sequencing input: blood. The receptor comes from a girl under 18 with multiple sclerosis. The CDR3: CATSRAASGSKPFF. As DNA, the CDR3 is TGTGCCACCAGCAGAGCGGCTAGCGGGAGCAAACCGTTCTTC.